The T cell receptor (beta chain) described here comes from a study of graft-versus-host responses after intestinal transplantation. Study at large: Transplant recipients had multivisceral, liver-intestinal, or isolated intestinal grafts.

Processing was applied to graft tissue in order to liberate intraepithelial and lamina propria lymphocytes. Only in-frame clones appear in the TCRdb table, and some are missing; sequencing was by immunoSEQ multiplex PCR. Among 7,500 to 10,000 clones, 78% were seen once, and the ten largest hold approximately 25%. After removal of 3 bases from V and 12 bases from J, the junction contained 5 bases not matched to a gene. This CDR3 region has 11 residues. Germline assignment: CDR1 GTSNPN and CDR2 SVGIG (reference sequence). The sequencing used ileum tissue, collected 500 to 550 days after intestinal transplant. The receptor was isolated from a human patient who received an intestinal transplant, so some T cells may come from the graft donor. The chain is built from TRBV30 and TRBJ2-1, with TRBD2 matching over 7 bases. The CDR3 loop is CAWSAGDGQFF. CDR3 nucleotide sequence: TGTGCCTGGAGCGCGGGGGATGGGCAGTTCTTC.